The rows below give T cell receptor beta chains drawn from one sample of a study of T cells in tuberculosis. Sequenced by immunoSEQ multiplex PCR; TCRdb stores in-frame clones only, minus some. Of tens of thousands of clones in the sample, about 95% were seen once. This sample comprised PBMCs, obtained at tuberculosis diagnosis. Receptors originate from an adult with tuberculosis. The CDR3 runs from the conserved cysteine through the conserved F or W. The order of the fields is J gene, V gene, clone size, CDR3 protein. Rows may omit the clone size; those that give it use once, few, many or a size class.

J gene: TRBJ2-3; V gene: TRBV13; clone size: .; CDR3 protein: CASSLESFGGMTDTQYF
J gene: TRBJ2-5; V gene: TRBV30; clone size: .; CDR3 protein: CAWRVGETQYF
J gene: TRBJ2-7; V gene: TRBV28; clone size: .; CDR3 protein: CASSLRYEQYF
J gene: TRBJ2-2; V gene: TRBV18; clone size: .; CDR3 protein: CASSPAVAGDWAGELFF
J gene: TRBJ2-3; V gene: TRBV5-4; clone size: .; CDR3 protein: CASSMDGQGAQYF
J gene: TRBJ1-2; V gene: TRBV7-2; clone size: .; CDR3 protein: CASSRLTGYYGYTF
J gene: TRBJ1-2; V gene: TRBV10-3; clone size: .; CDR3 protein: CAISQGNGYTF
J gene: TRBJ2-7; V gene: TRBV6-5; clone size: .; CDR3 protein: CASSWGLAGEQYF
J gene: TRBJ2-3; V gene: TRBV7-8; clone size: .; CDR3 protein: CASSLAPGPMDTQYF
J gene: TRBJ2-2; V gene: TRBV2; clone size: .; CDR3 protein: CASSIRGNTGELFF
J gene: TRBJ2-7; V gene: TRBV4-3; clone size: .; CDR3 protein: CASSQALGLAGFLRYEQYF
J gene: TRBJ2-3; V gene: TRBV2; clone size: .; CDR3 protein: CARSTSGSSNTQYF
J gene: TRBJ2-3; V gene: TRBV5-4; clone size: few; CDR3 protein: CASSSAAGVDTQYF
J gene: TRBJ1-6; V gene: TRBV28; clone size: .; CDR3 protein: CASSLAGGNSPLHF
J gene: TRBJ1-2; V gene: TRBV6-5; clone size: once; CDR3 protein: CASSYSRGGSYTF
J gene: TRBJ1-2; V gene: TRBV18; clone size: .; CDR3 protein: CASSPETGVIGYTF
J gene: TRBJ2-3; V gene: TRBV27; clone size: .; CDR3 protein: CASRKQGPSYTDTQYF
J gene: TRBJ2-7; V gene: TRBV2; clone size: .; CDR3 protein: CASSKEPISYEQYF
J gene: TRBJ1-5; V gene: TRBV19; clone size: .; CDR3 protein: CASSLSYSNQPQHF
J gene: TRBJ2-7; V gene: TRBV4-1; clone size: .; CDR3 protein: CASSQIQGTSASYEQYF
J gene: TRBJ2-7; V gene: TRBV6-6; clone size: .; CDR3 protein: CASRWTGTYEQYF
J gene: TRBJ2-2; V gene: TRBV5-6; clone size: .; CDR3 protein: CASSYDMVPSGELFF
J gene: TRBJ1-2; V gene: TRBV7-2; clone size: .; CDR3 protein: CASSPRSRDRGTYTF
J gene: TRBJ2-1; V gene: TRBV6-5; clone size: .; CDR3 protein: CATGVGRNEQFF
J gene: TRBJ2-1; V gene: TRBV28; clone size: .; CDR3 protein: CASGTAYNEQFF
J gene: TRBJ2-7; V gene: TRBV20-1; clone size: .; CDR3 protein: CSARLVGEQYF
J gene: TRBJ2-7; V gene: TRBV7-2; clone size: .; CDR3 protein: CASSPYKPYEQYF
J gene: TRBJ2-3; V gene: TRBV13; clone size: .; CDR3 protein: CASSLYGRAAGDTQYF
J gene: TRBJ1-2; V gene: TRBV27; clone size: .; CDR3 protein: CASSFGQFYGYTF
J gene: TRBJ1-5; V gene: TRBV27; clone size: once; CDR3 protein: CASSLSGRDQPQHF
J gene: TRBJ1-4; V gene: TRBV30; clone size: .; CDR3 protein: CAWSADSFNEKLFF
J gene: TRBJ2-5; V gene: TRBV11-2; clone size: .; CDR3 protein: CASSPGETQYF
J gene: TRBJ2-2; V gene: TRBV6-5; clone size: .; CDR3 protein: CASSYGGSRTGELFF
J gene: TRBJ1-2; V gene: TRBV30; clone size: .; CDR3 protein: CAWAPGQKYGYTF
J gene: TRBJ2-1; V gene: TRBV7-2; clone size: once; CDR3 protein: CASSSPGQGHNEQFF
J gene: TRBJ2-5; V gene: TRBV6-1; clone size: .; CDR3 protein: CASRASGSQETQYF
J gene: TRBJ2-2; V gene: TRBV29-1; clone size: .; CDR3 protein: CSVESGTGRGELFF
J gene: TRBJ1-2; V gene: TRBV4-3; clone size: .; CDR3 protein: CASSQGQGGYTF
J gene: TRBJ2-1; V gene: TRBV6-5; clone size: .; CDR3 protein: CASKEAGVVNEQFF
J gene: TRBJ2-1; V gene: TRBV7-2; clone size: .; CDR3 protein: CASSAAGTSAALEQFF
J gene: TRBJ2-1; V gene: TRBV6-6; clone size: .; CDR3 protein: CASSYARDRGNEQFF
J gene: TRBJ2-2; V gene: TRBV11-2; clone size: .; CDR3 protein: CASSYYSGRGVTGELFF
J gene: TRBJ1-2; V gene: TRBV28; clone size: once; CDR3 protein: CASSSGIFYGYTF
J gene: TRBJ2-7; V gene: TRBV30; clone size: .; CDR3 protein: CAWGTGGRYEQYF
J gene: TRBJ2-3; V gene: TRBV4-2; clone size: .; CDR3 protein: CASSQKGPEGTQYF
J gene: TRBJ2-7; V gene: TRBV19; clone size: .; CDR3 protein: CASSMSRGTYEQYF
J gene: TRBJ2-7; V gene: TRBV27; clone size: .; CDR3 protein: CASGFQQGGPYEQYF
J gene: TRBJ2-2; V gene: TRBV10-3; clone size: .; CDR3 protein: CAISESGGTGELFF
J gene: TRBJ2-1; V gene: TRBV10-3; clone size: .; CDR3 protein: CATAFGAGGPDEQFF
J gene: TRBJ2-3; V gene: TRBV19; clone size: .; CDR3 protein: CASSNTGTGATDTQYF
J gene: TRBJ1-1; V gene: TRBV10-3; clone size: .; CDR3 protein: CAISDRVTEAFF
J gene: TRBJ2-4; V gene: TRBV27; clone size: .; CDR3 protein: CASSRGDVGAKNIQYF
J gene: TRBJ1-4; V gene: TRBV7-2; clone size: .; CDR3 protein: CASRMGGRAEEKLFF